Listed below are T cell receptor beta chains from one sample, sequenced in a study of OX40 agonist ivuxolimab in advanced cancers. Data came from immunoSEQ multiplex PCR; TCRdb stores just in-frame clones and leaves some out. The sample has some 86,000 clones; around 91% are singletons. The sequenced sample was CD4+ or CD8+ T cells sorted from blood, obtained in a trial of the OX40 agonist ivuxolimab. These receptors came from an adult with an advanced solid tumor such as melanoma, head and neck, liver or kidney cancer. The CDR3 runs from the conserved cysteine through the conserved F or W. A D gene is named only where the DNA matches it firmly. The size field is filled for only some rows; it gives once, few, many or a size class.

CDR3 DNA,CDR3 protein,V gene,J gene,clone size,D gene
TGTGCCACCAGCTCTCAGCACCGGGAGACCCAGTACTTC,CATSSQHRETQYF,TRBV15,TRBJ2-5,-,-
TGTGCCAGCAGCTGGACAGACAATCAGCCCCAGCATTTT,CASSWTDNQPQHF,TRBV7-9,TRBJ1-5,-,-
TGTGCCAGCAGTCTCACTGGAAGAAGGCAGTACTTC,CASSLTGRRQYF,TRBV28,TRBJ2-5,-,-
TGTGCCACCAGCAGCAGGGGGCTCGGAAACACCATATATTTT,CATSSRGLGNTIYF,TRBV15,TRBJ1-3,-,TRBD1
TGTGCCAGCAGGGCGGACAGGGCGAACACCGGGGAGCTGTTTTTT,CASRADRANTGELFF,TRBV2,TRBJ2-2,-,TRBD1
TGTGCCTGGACTGTGAACACCGGGGAGCTGTTTTTT,CAWTVNTGELFF,TRBV30,TRBJ2-2,-,-
TGTGCCAGCAGTTCCGGGGCTTCACCCCTCCACTTT,CASSSGASPLHF,TRBV7-9,TRBJ1-6,few,-
TGTGCCAGCAGCATACAGGAGGGGCCTGAAGCTTTCTTT,CASSIQEGPEAFF,TRBV9,TRBJ1-1,-,-
TGTGCCAGCGGGGGGCGTGCGGGTTATGAAGCTTTCTTT,CASGGRAGYEAFF,TRBV6-1,TRBJ1-1,-,-
TGTGCCAGTAGACCACAGGACTTCGACTTCTATGGCTACACCTTC,CASRPQDFDFYGYTF,TRBV19,TRBJ1-2,once,-
TGTGCCAGCAGTTACTCAGGGGTTTCGGGCAATCAGCCCCAGCATTTT,CASSYSGVSGNQPQHF,TRBV6-5,TRBJ1-5,-,-
TGTGCCAGCAGTTCAACTAGCGGGGGGGCAATCAGTGAGCAGTTCTTC,CASSSTSGGAISEQFF,TRBV28,TRBJ2-1,-,TRBD2
TGTGCCAGCAGCGTAAGAACTGGAGGGGCCAACGTCCTGACTTTC,CASSVRTGGANVLTF,TRBV9,TRBJ2-6,-,-
TGTGCCAGCAGCTCGGGCAGCACAGCAACTAATGAAAAACTGTTTTTT,CASSSGSTATNEKLFF,TRBV7-9,TRBJ1-4,-,-
TGTGCCAGCAGTCCCTGGACTAGCGGGGGGGCCGGAGATACGCAGTATTTT,CASSPWTSGGAGDTQYF,TRBV28,TRBJ2-3,-,TRBD2
TGTGCCAGCAGCGAGGGACAGAGGGCCTACAATGAGCAGTTCTTC,CASSEGQRAYNEQFF,TRBV9,TRBJ2-1,once,TRBD1
TGTGCCAGCAGCTTTAATAGGGGACGGCCTGAAGCTTTCTTT,CASSFNRGRPEAFF,TRBV7-8,TRBJ1-1,-,-
TGTGCCAGCAGCTTAGCCCCCGGGCTCCACGGTGGGGAAAAACTGTTTTTT,CASSLAPGLHGGEKLFF,TRBV11-2,TRBJ1-4,-,-
TGTGCCAGCAGCTTAGAAAGCAGGAAACTGTTTTTT,CASSLESRKLFF,TRBV13,TRBJ1-4,-,-
TGCGCCAGCAGCCGAGGGACCGGACTAGGATTGAAGACCCAGTACTTC,CASSRGTGLGLKTQYF,TRBV4-1,TRBJ2-5,-,TRBD2
TGTGCCAGCAGTTCGGGACAGCCTGAAGCTTTCTTT,CASSSGQPEAFF,TRBV6-5,TRBJ1-1,once,TRBD1
TGTGCCAGCTCACCCCCCGAGACTGAAGCTTTCTTT,CASSPPETEAFF,TRBV18,TRBJ1-1,once,-
TGTGCCAGCAGTGAACTCTCCCGGGGCGGGGAGCTGTTTTTT,CASSELSRGGELFF,TRBV6-1,TRBJ2-2,-,-
TGTGCCAGCAGCTTAGATATGAGCACAGATACGCAGTATTTT,CASSLDMSTDTQYF,TRBV11-2,TRBJ2-3,-,-
TGTGCCAGCAGCTACCAGGGGTACTATGGCTACACCTTC,CASSYQGYYGYTF,TRBV14,TRBJ1-2,-,-
TGTGCCAGCAGCTCCCGACAGGCGAACACCGGGGAGCTGTTTTTT,CASSSRQANTGELFF,TRBV7-6,TRBJ2-2,-,-
TGCAGCGTTGATAAAGGGTTTTCCTACAATGAGCAGTTCTTC,CSVDKGFSYNEQFF,TRBV29-1,TRBJ2-1,-,-
TGTGCCATCAGCCAGACAGGGGGCGACACTGAAGCTTTCTTT,CAISQTGGDTEAFF,TRBV10-3,TRBJ1-1,-,TRBD1
TGTGCCTGGAGTCCGGAATGGGGGCAGCCCCAGCATTTT,CAWSPEWGQPQHF,TRBV30,TRBJ1-5,few,-
TGTGCCTGGAGGACAGGGCTGAACACTGAAGCTTTCTTT,CAWRTGLNTEAFF,TRBV30,TRBJ1-1,once,TRBD1
TGTGCCAGCAGCTTATCCGGCGAAGAGACCCAGTACTTC,CASSLSGEETQYF,TRBV11-3,TRBJ2-5,-,-
TGTGCCAGCAGTACCCCAGCAGAGTACTATGGCTACACCTTC,CASSTPAEYYGYTF,TRBV25-1,TRBJ1-2,once,-